This T cell receptor (beta chain) was obtained from a study of low-dose radiotherapy and immunotherapy resistance in tumors. Study-wide context: Ipilimumab 1 mg/kg every six weeks, together with nivolumab 240 mg every two weeks, was given intravenously to patients. Cyclophosphamide was given intravenously at 200 mg/m2 every two weeks, and each dose came one day before radiation and immunotherapy.

Trimming removed 4 bases at V and 8 bases at J, with 18 bases between. The CDR3 covers 15 residues. Germline loops: CDR1 MNHEY, CDR2 SVGEGT. Described time point: before trial treatment. The study gave donors nivolumab, ipilimumab, aspirin, low-dose cyclophosphamide and low-dose radiotherapy. This clonotype was counted ten times or more. TRAV and TRBV primers primed cDNA for both TCRalpha and TCRbeta. The authors ran 15 to 20 PCR cycles to amplify TCRs with a constant-region primer and V-primer adapter. The mRNA which had been isolated was amplified by in vitro transcription. From the reads, TCRdb called clonotypes with MiXCR, one entry per CDR3 protein. The data contain around 76,000 distinct CDR3 sequences, around 31% of them seen just once; the ten biggest clones take up 11%.

The chain employs TRBV6-2 or TRBV6-3 and TRBJ2-1, with a possible D match to TRBD2 (6 bases). Sequences were derived from PBMCs, sampled before treatment. This clonotype was obtained from a female donor with ovarian cancer. In DNA form, the CDR3 reads TGTGCCAGCAGTTCCCGCGGGCTAGCGAGCGATGAGCAGTTCTTC. This translates into CASSSRGLASDEQFF.